This TCR beta chain came from a study of cytomegalovirus exposure and HLA in healthy donors. Study-wide background: Most genotyped donors, 81% of 300 to 400, had Caucasian-associated genetic ancestry.

Points from the study as a whole: Serostatus for CMV was the only available immune exposure information.

This CDR3 has 16 residues. For this clone: Its antigen is unknown.

PCR amplification relied on 60 Vbeta primers (plus 13 Jbeta primers). The method was immunoSEQ multiplex PCR; TCRdb's version includes in-frame clones alone and lacks a portion of them. This sample carries about 92,000 clones, over 75% of them seen once, and the ten largest clones take around 2%. Material: PBMCs. The chain recombines TRBV21-1 with TRBJ1-2; TRBD1, the D gene given by the table, was not confirmed from the DNA. TRBV21-1 is designated a pseudogene. This receptor was identified in a man aged 18 to 29 in good health and CMV-seronegative. As DNA, the CDR3 is TGTGCCAGCAGCGCCCGGGACAGAGAAGCCGAGGGTGGCTACACCTTC. Protein sequence: CASSARDREAEGGYTF.